The 32 T cell receptor beta chains presented below share a single source sample, sequenced in a study of T cells in Graves' hyperthyroidism and ophthalmopathy. TCR beta CDR3 regions were amplified from RNA transcripts. An initial round of RT-PCR targeting the TCR CDR3 relied on the HTBI primer set. From the multiplex PCR reads, TCRdb called clonotypes with MiXCR, one entry per CDR3 protein. Among around 500,000 distinct CDR3 sequences listed, about an eighth were seen once. Sequenced input: blood. Every receptor here comes from a woman aged 18-30 years with Graves' hyperthyroidism.

The chain carries TRBV3-1 and TRBJ2-7; TRBD2 matches 7 bases. From germline, CDR1 is LGHDT and CDR2 YNNKEL (reference sequence). The V and J ends lost 0 bases and 0 bases, in that order; junction bases with no gene match: 2. The CDR3 has 15 amino acids. The CDR3 coding sequence is TGTGCCAGCAGCCAAGAATTAGCGGGCTCCTACGAGCAGTACTTC. Translated, it gives CASSQELAGSYEQYF.

The V call is TRBV12-3 or TRBV12-4, the J call TRBJ2-1; tentatively, D is TRBD1 (6 bases). Trimming removed 4 bases at V and 2 bases at J, with 9 bases between. CDR3 size: 14 residues. This chain's CDR3 is CASSYAGAYNEQFF. Here the CDR3 DNA reads TGTGCCAGCAGTTACGCAGGGGCCTACAATGAGCAGTTCTTC.

J is TRBJ2-2 and V is TRBV20-1; perhaps TRBD1 as D (5 bases). V shed 0 bases and J shed 7 bases, with 18 bases lying between them. CDR1 is DFQATT, CDR2 SNEGSKA, per germline (reference sequence). CDR3 length equals 16 residues. The CDR3 region is CSARDPGRQAYGELFF. The CDR3 DNA reads TGCAGTGCTAGAGACCCAGGGCGTCAGGCCTACGGGGAGCTGTTTTTT.

In this sample, this clonotype turned up many times. J is TRBJ2-7 and V is TRBV7-9, with TRBD2 matching 15 bases. V gave up 3 bases and J gave up 1 base; unmatched junction bases: 1. This CDR3 is 16 amino acids long. Germline CDR1 is SEHNR and CDR2 is FQNEAQ (reference sequence). The chain's CDR3 is CASSLGLAGGSYEQYV. The CDR3 coding sequence is TGTGCCAGCAGCTTGGGACTAGCGGGAGGATCCTACGAGCAGTACGTC.

This clonotype was detected many times. The chain joins TRBV2 to TRBJ1-2, with 8 bases fitting TRBD1. This CDR3 is 13 amino acids long. The trim removed 6 bases at V and 7 bases at J, leaving 7 bases unmatched. The V gene's germline CDR1 is SNHLY and CDR2 FYNNEI. The DNA of the CDR3 is TGTGCCAGCAGCCAGGACAGGGAGGGTGGCTACACCTTC. Its protein is CASSQDREGGYTF.

This clonotype showed up many times. The chain is built from TRBV6-1 and TRBJ1-1; 7 nucleotides agree with TRBD1. The CDR3 length is 13 residues. Germline V CDR1 and CDR2: MNHNS, SASEGT. V trimming: 6 bases; J trimming: 5 bases; junction bases outside the gene matches: 6. CDR3 residues: CASRTGIGTEAFF. In DNA form, the CDR3 reads TGTGCCAGCAGGACAGGGATTGGGACTGAAGCTTTCTTT.

This clonotype was picked up many times. V and J are TRBV5-1 and TRBJ2-1; D remains unclear. Germline V lookup: CDR1 SGHRS, CDR2 YFSETQ. Trimming pared 2 bases from V and 5 bases from J, leaving 8 bases between. This CDR3 has 13 residues. The CDR3 loop is CASSFWHDNEQFF. CDR3 in DNA: TGCGCCAGCAGCTTTTGGCACGACAATGAGCAGTTCTTC.

The sample holds many counts of this clonotype. The chain joins TRBV5-1 to TRBJ2-1; D remains ambiguous. This CDR3 comprises 16 residues. Trimming took off 0 bases at V and 3 bases at J, with 13 bases between the two ends. Germline loops: CDR1 SGHRS, CDR2 YFSETQ. The CDR3 DNA is TGCGCCAGCAGCTTGGCCTGGGTGGGAATCTACAATGAGCAGTTCTTC. Protein sequence: CASSLAWVGIYNEQFF.

This clonotype was found many times. The chain uses TRBV11-2 and TRBJ1-2, with D possibly matching TRBD1 (5 bases). The CDR3 loop spans 15 amino acids. V shed 0 bases and J shed 2 bases, with 10 bases lying between them. The germline V gene encodes CDR1 SGHAT and CDR2 FQNNGV. Written as DNA, the CDR3 is TGTGCCAGCAGCTTAGATTTGGCAGGGAACTATGGCTACACCTTC. Protein: CASSLDLAGNYGYTF.

This clonotype was observed many times. The chain carries TRBV29-1 and TRBJ2-3, with D possibly matching TRBD2 (6 bases). This CDR3 spans 13 amino acids. V shed 5 bases and J shed 4 bases, with 13 bases lying between them. CDR1 and CDR2 from the germline V gene are SQVTM and ANQGSEA. The CDR3 DNA follows: TGCAGCGTTTTCGCGGGAAGGGCAGATACGCAGTATTTT. Residues: CSVFAGRADTQYF.

The chain uses TRBV29-1 and TRBJ2-4; the match to TRBD1 covers 8 bases. Germline V gene lookup returns CDR1 SQVTM and CDR2 ANQGSEA. The CDR3 contains 13 residues. J lost 2 bases, V lost 6 bases, and 3 bases had no gene match. CDR3 sequence reads: CSVDRASKNIQYF. CDR3 nucleotides: TGCAGCGTGGACAGGGCTTCCAAAAACATTCAGTACTTC.

This clonotype came up many times. The rearrangement links TRBV10-2 to TRBJ1-2; D is unresolved. This CDR3 has 12 residues. Germline V lookup: CDR1 WSHSY, CDR2 SAAADI. V was pared by 6 bases and J by 5 bases, with 10 bases between. The CDR3 region has the DNA TGCGCCAGCAGCGAGGACCTTTATGGCTACACCTTC. Translated, it gives CASSEDLYGYTF.

This clonotype was seen more than once but under ten times. V and J are TRBV12-3 or TRBV12-4 and TRBJ2-1, with a tentative D call TRBD2 (6 bases). V dropped 6 bases and J dropped 7 bases, with 16 bases sitting between them. CDR3 length: 14 residues. CDR3 in DNA: TGTGCCAGCAGGACTCCTTCGGAGGGTAATGAGCAGTTCTTC. It specifies CASRTPSEGNEQFF.

This clonotype was detected many times. CDR3: CASSFSGQGVGEAFF. DNA of the CDR3: TGTGCCAGCAGTTTTTCGGGACAGGGGGTTGGTGAAGCTTTCTTT. V usage is TRBV12-3 or TRBV12-4 and J usage is TRBJ1-1; TRBD1 matches at 11 bases. Losses at the gene ends were 3 bases for V and 7 bases for J; bases not matched to a gene: 7. This CDR3 contains 15 residues.

This clonotype was found a few times. CDR3: CASSQDGGVAANTGELFF. For the CDR3, the DNA is TGCGCCAGCAGCCAAGATGGGGGGGTAGCGGCCAACACCGGGGAGCTGTTTTTT. The V and J genes are TRBV4-1 and TRBJ2-2; the match to TRBD2 covers 7 bases. Trimming removed 0 bases from V and 2 bases from J; junction bases left unmatched: 9. This CDR3 has 18 residues. Germline assignment: CDR1 MGHRA and CDR2 YSYEKL.

With regard to this clonotype: A junction boundary mismatches the germline segment, possibly from a read error. DNA for the CDR3: TGTGCCAGCAGTGAAGCAAGATGGGTGGCGGGGGCCCGTGCCGAGCAGCACTTC. The encoded protein is CASSEARWVAGARAEQHF. This sequence joins TRBV2 and TRBJ2-7; tentatively, D is TRBD2 (7 bases). Germline CDR1 SNHLY, CDR2 FYNNEI. The CDR3 runs 18 residues. Variable domain in full (rest from reference TRBV2 and TRBJ2-7): EPEVTQTPSHQVTQMGQEVILRCVPISNHLYFYWYRQILGQKVEFLVSFYNNEISEKSEIFDDQFSVERPDGSNFTLKIRSTKLEDSAMYFCASSEARWVAGARAEQHFGPGTRLTVT.

This clonotype was seen repeatedly, ten times or more. The chain links TRBV3-1 to TRBJ2-1; a weak D match, TRBD2 (6 bases). CDR1 is LGHDT and CDR2 is YNNKEL in the germline V gene (reference sequence). V was pared by 1 base and J by 7 bases, with 11 bases between. The CDR3 totals 14 residues. CDR3 sequence (DNA): TGTGCCAGCAGCCAAGGGCGGGACGGAAATGAGCAGTTCTTC. This sequence encodes CASSQGRDGNEQFF.

This chain connects TRBV20-1 to TRBJ1-5; no clear D gene. The CDR3 covers 13 residues. The V gene's germline CDR1 is DFQATT and CDR2 SNEGSKA (reference sequence). Trimming pared 4 bases from V and 3 bases from J, leaving 10 bases between. The chain's CDR3 is CSATRRNNQPQHF. CDR3 in DNA: TGCAGTGCTACCAGACGGAACAATCAGCCCCAGCATTTT.

The sample holds many counts of this clonotype. This chain joins TRBV20-1 and TRBJ2-1; 8 bases align to TRBD2. The CDR3 length is 17 residues. Germline CDR1 DFQATT, CDR2 SNEGSKA (reference sequence). The trim removed 0 bases at V and 3 bases at J, leaving 10 bases unmatched. The CDR3 loop is CSARDRPGTSGYNEQFF. The DNA of the CDR3 is TGCAGTGCTAGAGATAGACCCGGGACTAGTGGCTACAATGAGCAGTTCTTC.

This clonotype was seen repeatedly, ten times or more. This chain uses TRBV20-1 with TRBJ2-1; possibly TRBD2 for D (6 bases). V lost 0 bases to trimming and J lost 12 bases, with 21 bases between them. CDR3 length: 15 residues. Germline-derived CDR1 and CDR2 are DFQATT and SNEGSKA (reference sequence). CDR3 amino acids: CSAREWLAESSWQFF. CDR3 in DNA: TGCAGTGCTAGAGAGTGGTTAGCGGAAAGCTCATGGCAGTTCTTC.

This clonotype was observed at least ten times. This chain joins TRBV3-1 and TRBJ2-3, with 9 bases fitting TRBD2. CDR3 length: 16 amino acids. From germline, CDR1 is LGHDT and CDR2 YNNKEL (reference sequence). J lost 3 bases, V lost 8 bases, and 12 bases had no gene match. CDR3: CASLKGSGSGTDTQYF. DNA for the CDR3: TGTGCCAGCCTTAAGGGTAGCGGGAGTGGGACAGATACGCAGTATTTT.

Many counts were recorded for this clonotype. The genes are TRBV18 and TRBJ1-6; 7 positions agree with TRBD1. V shed 3 bases and J 9 bases; nucleotides not matched to a gene: 11. CDR3 length: 16 residues. Germline CDR1 reads KGHSH; CDR2 reads LQKENI. The CDR3, as DNA: TGTGCCAGCTCACCGACGGGATACGAGGGGGCTTCACCCCTCCACTTT. Encoded protein: CASSPTGYEGASPLHF.

This clonotype was found a few times. This rearrangement joins TRBV20-1 to TRBJ1-4; D remains unclear. CDR3 length equals 14 residues. Between the trimmed V and J ends, which lost 4 bases and 2 bases, there was a span of 11 bases. CDR1 DFQATT and CDR2 SNEGSKA come from the germline V gene (reference sequence). CDR3 in DNA: TGCAGTGCTAATAGCATCCAGACTAATGAAAAACTGTTTTTT. This translates into CSANSIQTNEKLFF.

The chain has TRBV14 and TRBJ1-5; perhaps TRBD1 as D (5 bases). V was trimmed by 4 bases and J by 5 bases, leaving 15 bases between them. Germline V CDR1 and CDR2: SGHDN, FVKESK. The CDR3 is made up of 15 amino acids. CDR3 nucleotides: TGTGCCAGCAGCCCATTGGGGGGAGATCATCAGCCCCAGCATTTT. It codes for CASSPLGGDHQPQHF.

This clonotype was seen many times. V usage is TRBV19 and J usage is TRBJ2-2, with D unresolved. Germline-derived CDR1 and CDR2 are LNHDA and SQIVND (reference sequence). This CDR3 region has 15 residues. Trimming removed 2 bases at V and 4 bases at J, with 11 bases between. CDR3 coding DNA: TGTGCCAGTAGTATACGGCTAAGTGGCACCGGGGAGCTGTTTTTT. This sequence encodes CASSIRLSGTGELFF.

This rearrangement joins TRBV19 to TRBJ2-7; 10 bases line up with TRBD2. The V and J ends lost 3 bases and 5 bases, in that order; junction bases with no gene match: 4. Germline V gives CDR1 LNHDA, CDR2 SQIVND (reference sequence). The length of the CDR3 is 14 residues. This chain's CDR3 is CASSIGLAGDEQYF. The CDR3, as DNA: TGTGCCAGTAGTATTGGTCTAGCGGGAGACGAGCAGTACTTC.

This clonotype was counted a few times. The chain recombines TRBV20-1 with TRBJ2-1; 9 positions match TRBD2. V lost 2 bases, J lost 8 bases, and 13 bases stayed unmatched. CDR3 length: 16 residues. Per germline, CDR1 DFQATT and CDR2 SNEGSKA (reference sequence). CDR3 in amino acids: CSARRFQAGGNYEQFF. The CDR3 nucleotides are TGCAGTGCTAGAAGGTTCCAAGCGGGAGGTAATTATGAGCAGTTCTTC.

This clonotype was observed many times. The chain has TRBV6-8 and TRBJ2-2; 7 nucleotides agree with TRBD2. With V trimmed by 5 bases and J by 0 bases, 3 bases remained unmatched. The germline CDR1 and CDR2 sequences are MNHGY and SAAAGT. The CDR3 loop spans 15 amino acids. Here the CDR3 reads CASSPSGPNTGELFF. The CDR3 DNA is TGTGCCAGCAGTCCTAGCGGCCCGAACACCGGGGAGCTGTTTTTT.

This clonotype has ten or more counts. The genes are TRBV28 and TRBJ1-2; no clear D. Germline CDR1 reads MDHEN; CDR2 reads SYDVKM. Trimming pared 2 bases from V and 8 bases from J, leaving 12 bases between. This CDR3 spans 13 amino acids. CDR3 loop: CASSLAYLGGYTF. The CDR3 coding sequence is TGTGCCAGCAGTTTAGCTTACCTGGGGGGCTACACCTTC.

In its sample, this clonotype was seen a few times. A read error may be the cause here, since a much bigger clone is one base away. This sequence joins TRBV24-1 and TRBJ2-5; D possibly corresponds to TRBD1 (6 bases). The CDR3 is 14 amino acids. Germline V CDR1 and CDR2: KGHDR, SFDVKD. CDR3: CAASDVGQKETQYF. The DNA of the CDR3 is TGTGCCGCCAGTGATGTTGGACAGAAGGAGACCCAGTACTTC.

This clonotype came up many times. V usage is TRBV12-5 and J usage is TRBJ2-1; 7 bases line up with TRBD1. The V gene end was trimmed by 7 bases and the J gene end by 7 bases; junction bases not matched to a gene: 16. The V gene's germline CDR1 is LGHNT and CDR2 FRNRAP. The CDR3 is 16 residues long. Written as DNA, the CDR3 is TGTGCTAGTGCCCAAAAACAGGGGATTGAACCAAATGAGCAGTTCTTC. This encodes CASAQKQGIEPNEQFF.

This clonotype was counted at least ten times. The J gene is TRBJ2-7, the V gene TRBV7-6; 8 bases match TRBD1. J gave up 3 bases and V 0 bases, and 7 bases lay outside the gene matches. The CDR3 spans 16 residues. Germline CDR1 and CDR2: SGHVS and FNYEAQ. Here the CDR3 DNA reads TGTGCCAGCAGCTTAGCATATCGACAGGGGTTCTACGAGCAGTACTTC. Translated, it gives CASSLAYRQGFYEQYF.